This T cell receptor (beta chain) was profiled in a study of cytomegalovirus exposure and HLA in healthy donors. Unrecorded immune exposure was likely among donors, who were nominally healthy when sampled. It was with 60 Vbeta and 13 Jbeta primers that the PCR ran. Data came from immunoSEQ multiplex PCR; TCRdb stores just in-frame clones and leaves some out. This sample has approximately 160,000 clones, with just over 75% found just once. Study results and limitations: Sequencing likely caused a cluster of highly shared sequence variants. When a later analysis compared HLA-associated TCR beta chains with equally common others, the HLA-associated chains turned out to be more clonally expanded and to have lower generation probabilities.

Concerning this clone: As yet, its antigen is unknown.

This clonotype originated in a middle-aged woman in good health and CMV-seronegative. Sample: PBMCs.

The CDR3 reads CASSLGGGGTEAFF. Here the CDR3 DNA reads TGTGCCAGCAGCTTGGGGGGTGGTGGGACTGAAGCTTTCTTT. The V call is TRBV7-9, the J call TRBJ1-1, with D possibly matching TRBD1 (5 bases). V shed 3 bases and J shed 5 bases, with 13 bases lying between them. Germline assignment: CDR1 SEHNR and CDR2 FQNEAQ (reference sequence). The CDR3 has 14 residues. The whole variable domain, filled in from reference TRBV7-9 and TRBJ1-1, reads DTGVSQNPRHKITKRGQNVTFRCDPISEHNRLYWYRQTLGQGPEFLTYFQNEAQLEKSRLLSDRFSAERPKGSFSTLEIQRTEQGDSAMYLCASSLGGGGTEAFFGQGTRLTVV.